This T cell receptor beta chain was recovered during a study of blood T cell repertoires in COVID-19. On the study more broadly: The United States, Italy and Spain provided the acute and convalescent COVID-19 samples. Sources were T cells, B-cell-depleted T cells, or PBMCs; the material itself was cDNA or gDNA.

In the original processing: The assay estimated nucleated cells by amplifying reference gene primers. Libraries were prepared by immunoSEQ multiplex PCR; TCRdb keeps only in-frame clonotypes and omits some of them. For V, J and clone size, that table is used; D and trimming come from the DNA. This sample has roughly 140,000 clones, with approximately 88% found just once. Germline CDR1 is LNHDA and CDR2 is SQIVND (reference sequence). Trimming pared 2 bases from V and 4 bases from J, leaving 5 bases between. CDR3 length: 12 residues. This clonotype was obtained from a man between 65 and 85 years old with acute or convalescent COVID-19. V and J are TRBV19 and TRBJ2-5, with D maybe TRBD1 (5 bases). The sample comprised peripheral blood. The CDR3 coding sequence is TGTGCCAGTAGTATACAGGGAGAGACCCAGTACTTC. It translates to CASSIQGETQYF.